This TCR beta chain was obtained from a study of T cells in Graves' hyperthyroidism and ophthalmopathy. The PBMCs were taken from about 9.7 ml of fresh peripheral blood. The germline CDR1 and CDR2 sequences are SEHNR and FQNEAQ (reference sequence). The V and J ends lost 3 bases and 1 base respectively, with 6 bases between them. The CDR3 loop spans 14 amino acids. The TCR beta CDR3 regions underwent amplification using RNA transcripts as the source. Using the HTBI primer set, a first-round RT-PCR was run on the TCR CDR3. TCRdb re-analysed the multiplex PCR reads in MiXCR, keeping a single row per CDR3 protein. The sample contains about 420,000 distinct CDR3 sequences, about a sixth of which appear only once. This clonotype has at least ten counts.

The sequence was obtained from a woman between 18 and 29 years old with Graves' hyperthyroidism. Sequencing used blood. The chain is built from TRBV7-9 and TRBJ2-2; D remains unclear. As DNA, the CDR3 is TGTGCCAGCAGCTTTGCCGGGAACACCGGGGAGCTGTTTTTT. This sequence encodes CASSFAGNTGELFF.